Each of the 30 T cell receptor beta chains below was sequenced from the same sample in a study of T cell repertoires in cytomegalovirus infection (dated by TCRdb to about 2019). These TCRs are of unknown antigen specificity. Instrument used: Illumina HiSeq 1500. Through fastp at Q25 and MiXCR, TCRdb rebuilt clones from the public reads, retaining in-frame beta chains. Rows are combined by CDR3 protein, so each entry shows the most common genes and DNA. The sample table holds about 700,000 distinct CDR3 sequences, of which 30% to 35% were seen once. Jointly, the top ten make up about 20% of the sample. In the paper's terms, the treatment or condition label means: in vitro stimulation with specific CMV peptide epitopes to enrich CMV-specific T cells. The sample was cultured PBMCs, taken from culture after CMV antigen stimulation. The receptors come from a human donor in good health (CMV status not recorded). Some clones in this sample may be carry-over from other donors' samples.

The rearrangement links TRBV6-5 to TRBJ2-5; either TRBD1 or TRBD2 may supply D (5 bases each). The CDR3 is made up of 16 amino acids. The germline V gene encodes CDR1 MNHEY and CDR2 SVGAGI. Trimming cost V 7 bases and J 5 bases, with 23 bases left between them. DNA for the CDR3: TGTGCCAGCACCCAATGGGGCGGGTCAAGTAGGGAGACCCAGTACTTC. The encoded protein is CASTQWGGSSRETQYF.

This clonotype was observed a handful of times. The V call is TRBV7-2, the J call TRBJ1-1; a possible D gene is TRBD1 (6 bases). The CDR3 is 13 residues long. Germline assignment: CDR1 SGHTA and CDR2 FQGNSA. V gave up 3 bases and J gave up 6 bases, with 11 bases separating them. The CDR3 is CASSLWGAAEAFF. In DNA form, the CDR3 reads TGTGCCAGCAGCTTGTGGGGGGCCGCTGAAGCTTTCTTT.

CDR3 bases: TGTGCCAGCAGCAGAGCTAGCGACTACGAGCAGTACTTC. As protein: CASSRASDYEQYF. The chain joins TRBV5-4 to TRBJ2-7, with D perhaps TRBD2 (6 bases). The CDR3 covers 13 residues. Germline V gene lookup returns CDR1 SGHNT and CDR2 YYREEE (reference sequence). V lost 4 bases and J lost 3, with 11 bases in between.

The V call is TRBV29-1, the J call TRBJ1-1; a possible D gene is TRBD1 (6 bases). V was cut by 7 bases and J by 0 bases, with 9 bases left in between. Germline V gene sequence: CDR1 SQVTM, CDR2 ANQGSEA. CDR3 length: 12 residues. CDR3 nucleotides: TGCAGCGGATGGACAGTGAACACTGAAGCTTTCTTT. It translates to CSGWTVNTEAFF.

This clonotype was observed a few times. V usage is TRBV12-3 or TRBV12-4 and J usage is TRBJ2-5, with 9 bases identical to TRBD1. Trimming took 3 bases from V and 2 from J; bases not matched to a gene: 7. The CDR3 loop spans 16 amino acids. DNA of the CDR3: TGTGCCAGCAGTTTGGATGGGACAGGGATGCAAGAGACCCAGTACTTC. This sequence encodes CASSLDGTGMQETQYF.

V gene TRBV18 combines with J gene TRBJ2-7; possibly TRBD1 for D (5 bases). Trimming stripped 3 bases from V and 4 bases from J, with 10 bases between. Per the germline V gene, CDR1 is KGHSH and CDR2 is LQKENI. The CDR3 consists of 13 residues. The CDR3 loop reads CASSPTTDYEQYF. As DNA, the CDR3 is TGTGCCAGCTCACCCACGACAGATTACGAGCAGTACTTC. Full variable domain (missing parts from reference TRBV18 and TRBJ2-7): NAGVMQNPRHLVRRRGQEARLRCSPMKGHSHVYWYRQLPEEGLKFMVYLQKENIIDESGMPKERFSAEFPKEGPSILRIQQVVRGDSAAYFCASSPTTDYEQYFGPGTRLTVT.

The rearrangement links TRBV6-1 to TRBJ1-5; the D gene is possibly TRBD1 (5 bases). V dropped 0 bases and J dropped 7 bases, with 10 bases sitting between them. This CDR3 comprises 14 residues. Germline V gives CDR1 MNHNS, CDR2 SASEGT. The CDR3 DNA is TGTGCCAGCAGTGAAGCGCAGGGAATACAGCCCCAGCATTTT. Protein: CASSEAQGIQPQHF.

This chain's CDR3 is CASSLFRGSNEQYF. CDR3 in DNA: TGTGCCAGCAGCTTATTTCGGGGTTCCAACGAGCAGTACTTC. This chain connects TRBV11-2 to TRBJ2-7, with D possibly TRBD2 on 5 matching bases. Germline CDR1 SGHAT, CDR2 FQNNGV. Trimming removed 2 bases from V and 5 bases from J, with 13 bases in between. There are 14 residues in the CDR3.

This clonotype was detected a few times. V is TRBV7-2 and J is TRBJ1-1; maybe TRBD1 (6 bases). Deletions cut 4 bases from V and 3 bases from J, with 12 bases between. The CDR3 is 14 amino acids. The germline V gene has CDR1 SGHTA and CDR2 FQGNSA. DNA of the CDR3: TGTGCCAGCAGCTGGGGACATGGGGACACTGAAGCTTTCTTT. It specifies CASSWGHGDTEAFF. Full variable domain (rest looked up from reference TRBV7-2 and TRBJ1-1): GAGVSQSPSNKVTEKGKDVELRCDPISGHTALYWYRQSLGQGLEFLIYFQGNSAPDKSGLPSDRFSAERTGGSVSTLTIQRTQQEDSAVYLCASSWGHGDTEAFFGQGTRLTVV.

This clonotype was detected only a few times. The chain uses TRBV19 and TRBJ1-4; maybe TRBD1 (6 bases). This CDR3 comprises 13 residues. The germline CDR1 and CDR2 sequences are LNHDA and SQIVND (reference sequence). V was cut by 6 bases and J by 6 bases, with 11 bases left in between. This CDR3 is CASSHAGDEKLFF. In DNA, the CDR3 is TGTGCCAGTAGCCATGCAGGGGATGAAAAACTGTTTTTT.

The CDR3 region has the DNA TGTGCCAGCAGCAGCCGAGCGGGAGTAATCTACAATGAGCAGTTCTTC. This sequence encodes CASSSRAGVIYNEQFF. This chain connects TRBV5-6 to TRBJ2-1, with 8 bases lining up with TRBD2. V was pared by 4 bases and J by 3 bases, with 9 bases of the junction left unmatched. This CDR3 has 16 residues. CDR1 and CDR2 (germline): SGHDT, YYEEEE.

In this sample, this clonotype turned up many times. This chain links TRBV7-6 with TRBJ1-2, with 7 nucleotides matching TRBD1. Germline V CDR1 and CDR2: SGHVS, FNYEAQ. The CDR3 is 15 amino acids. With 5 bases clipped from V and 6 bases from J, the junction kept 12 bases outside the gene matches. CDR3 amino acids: CASSPPTLTGNGYTF. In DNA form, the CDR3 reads TGTGCCAGCAGCCCTCCAACGCTGACAGGGAATGGCTACACCTTC. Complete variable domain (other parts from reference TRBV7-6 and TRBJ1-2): GAGVSQSPRYKVTKRGQDVALRCDPISGHVSLYWYRQALGQGPEFLTYFNYEAQQDKSGLPNDRFSAERPEGSISTLTIQRTEQRDSAMYRCASSPPTLTGNGYTFGSGTRLTVV.

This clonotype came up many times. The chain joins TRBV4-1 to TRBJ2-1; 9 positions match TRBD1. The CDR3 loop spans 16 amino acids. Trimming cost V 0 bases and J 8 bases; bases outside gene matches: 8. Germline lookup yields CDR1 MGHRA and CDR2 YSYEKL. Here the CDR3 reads CASSQDDRGSVDEQFF. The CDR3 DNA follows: TGCGCCAGCAGCCAAGATGACAGGGGGTCGGTGGATGAGCAGTTCTTC.

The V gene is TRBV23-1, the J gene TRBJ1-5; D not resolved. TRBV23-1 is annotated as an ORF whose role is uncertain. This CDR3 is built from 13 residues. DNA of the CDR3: TGCGCTGCTGGGTTACGGCGGGCTCAGCCCCAGCATTTT. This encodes CAAGLRRAQPQHF.

The CDR3 nucleotides read TGTGCCAGCAGCTTAGGGACAGGGGGCTTTCGGTCCTACAATGAGCAGTTCTTC. Translated, it gives CASSLGTGGFRSYNEQFF. The chain employs TRBV5-5 and TRBJ2-1; 12 nucleotides agree with TRBD1. The V gene end was trimmed by 2 bases and the J gene end by 1 base; junction bases not matched to a gene: 7. The CDR3 loop spans 18 amino acids. Germline CDR1 reads SGHKS; CDR2 reads YYEKEE (reference sequence).

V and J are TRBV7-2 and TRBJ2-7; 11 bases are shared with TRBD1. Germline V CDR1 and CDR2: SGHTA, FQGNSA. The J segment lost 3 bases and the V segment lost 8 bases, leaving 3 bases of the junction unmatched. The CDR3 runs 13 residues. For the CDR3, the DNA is TGTGCCAGCCGGGACAGGGGGAACTACGAGCAGTACTTC. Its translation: CASRDRGNYEQYF. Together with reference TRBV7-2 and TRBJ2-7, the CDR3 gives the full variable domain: GAGVSQSPSNKVTEKGKDVELRCDPISGHTALYWYRQSLGQGLEFLIYFQGNSAPDKSGLPSDRFSAERTGGSVSTLTIQRTQQEDSAVYLCASRDRGNYEQYFGPGTRLTVT.

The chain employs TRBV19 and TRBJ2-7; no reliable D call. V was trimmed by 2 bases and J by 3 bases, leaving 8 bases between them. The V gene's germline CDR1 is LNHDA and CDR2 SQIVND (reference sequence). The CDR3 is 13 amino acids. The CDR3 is CASSIQADYEQYF. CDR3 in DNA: TGTGCCAGTAGTATACAGGCGGACTACGAGCAGTACTTC.

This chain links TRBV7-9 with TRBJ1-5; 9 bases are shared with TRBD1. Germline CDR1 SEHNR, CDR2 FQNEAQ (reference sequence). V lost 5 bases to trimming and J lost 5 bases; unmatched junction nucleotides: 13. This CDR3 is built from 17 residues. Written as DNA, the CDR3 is TGTGCCAGCAGCGGACGGACAGGGGCTATGGGGGATCAGCCCCAGCATTTT. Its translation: CASSGRTGAMGDQPQHF.

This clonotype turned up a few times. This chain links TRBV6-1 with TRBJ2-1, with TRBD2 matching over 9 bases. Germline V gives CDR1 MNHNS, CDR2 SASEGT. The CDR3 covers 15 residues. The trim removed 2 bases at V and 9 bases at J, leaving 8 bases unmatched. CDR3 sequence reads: CASSEPAGGPSEQFF. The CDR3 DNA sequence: TGTGCCAGCAGTGAACCTGCGGGAGGGCCTAGTGAGCAGTTCTTC.

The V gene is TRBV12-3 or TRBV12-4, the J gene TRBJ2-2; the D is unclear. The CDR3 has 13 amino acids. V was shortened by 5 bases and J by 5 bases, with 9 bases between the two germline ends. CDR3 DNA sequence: TGTGCCAGCAGTGCCCCCGGGACCGGGGAGCTGTTTTTT. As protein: CASSAPGTGELFF.

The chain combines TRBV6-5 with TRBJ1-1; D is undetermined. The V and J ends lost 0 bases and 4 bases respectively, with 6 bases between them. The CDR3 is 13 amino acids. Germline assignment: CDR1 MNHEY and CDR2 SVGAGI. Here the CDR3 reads CASSYSISTEAFF. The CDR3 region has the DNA TGTGCCAGCAGTTACTCGATTAGCACTGAAGCTTTCTTT.

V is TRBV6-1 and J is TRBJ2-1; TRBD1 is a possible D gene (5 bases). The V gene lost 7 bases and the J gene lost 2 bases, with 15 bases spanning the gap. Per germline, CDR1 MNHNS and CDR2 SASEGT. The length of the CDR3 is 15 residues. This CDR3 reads CASTGRGRPYNEQFF. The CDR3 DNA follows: TGTGCCAGCACTGGAAGGGGAAGGCCCTACAATGAGCAGTTCTTC.

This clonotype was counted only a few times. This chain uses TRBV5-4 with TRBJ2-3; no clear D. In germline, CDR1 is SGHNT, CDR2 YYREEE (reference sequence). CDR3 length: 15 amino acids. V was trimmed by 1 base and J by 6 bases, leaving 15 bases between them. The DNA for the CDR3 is TGTGCCAGCAGCTTGTTGACTGGGCCCGGGGATACGCAGTATTTT. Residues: CASSLLTGPGDTQYF. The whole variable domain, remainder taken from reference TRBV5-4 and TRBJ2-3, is ETGVTQSPTHLIKTRGQQVTLRCSSQSGHNTVSWYQQALGQGPQFIFQYYREEENGRGNFPPRFSGLQFPNYSSELNVNALELDDSALYLCASSLLTGPGDTQYFGPGTRLTVL.

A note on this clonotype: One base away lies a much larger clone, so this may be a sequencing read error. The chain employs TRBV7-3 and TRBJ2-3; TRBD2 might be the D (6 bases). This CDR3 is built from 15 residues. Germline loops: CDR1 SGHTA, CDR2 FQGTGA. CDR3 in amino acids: CASGLLSGSTDTQYF. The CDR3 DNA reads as TGTGCCAGCGGCTTGTTGAGCGGGAGCACAGATACGCAGTATTTT. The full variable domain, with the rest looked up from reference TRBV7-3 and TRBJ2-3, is GAGVSQTPSNKVTEKGKYVELRCDPISGHTALYWYRQSLGQGPEFLIYFQGTGAADDSGLPNDRFFAVRPEGSVSTLKIQRTERGDSAVYLCASGLLSGSTDTQYFGPGTRLTVL.

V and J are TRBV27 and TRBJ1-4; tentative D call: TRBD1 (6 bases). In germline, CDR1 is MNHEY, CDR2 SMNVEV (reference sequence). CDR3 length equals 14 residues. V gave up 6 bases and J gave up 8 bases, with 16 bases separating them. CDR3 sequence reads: CASRLGGAGEKLFF. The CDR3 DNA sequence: TGTGCCAGCAGGCTGGGGGGCGCGGGGGAAAAACTGTTTTTT.

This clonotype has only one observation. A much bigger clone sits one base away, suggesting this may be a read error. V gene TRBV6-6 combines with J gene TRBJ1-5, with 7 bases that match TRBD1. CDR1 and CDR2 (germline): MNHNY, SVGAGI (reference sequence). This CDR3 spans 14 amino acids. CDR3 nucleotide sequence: TGTACCAGCAGTGACAAGACAGGGAATCAGCCCCAGCATTTT. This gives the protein CTSSDKTGNQPQHF.

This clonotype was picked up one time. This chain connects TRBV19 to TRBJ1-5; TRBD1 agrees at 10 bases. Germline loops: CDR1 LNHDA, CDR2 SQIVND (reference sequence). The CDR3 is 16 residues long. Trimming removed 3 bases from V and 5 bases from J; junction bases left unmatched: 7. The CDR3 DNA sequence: TGTGCCAGTAGTATTCCCGACAGGGGGCCGGATCAGCCCCAGCATTTT. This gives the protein CASSIPDRGPDQPQHF.

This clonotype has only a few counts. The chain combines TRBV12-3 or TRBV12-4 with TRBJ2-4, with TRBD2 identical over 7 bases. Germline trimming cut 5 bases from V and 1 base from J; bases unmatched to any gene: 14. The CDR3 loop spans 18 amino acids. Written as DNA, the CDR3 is TGTGCCAGCAGTCACTATCGCCGGGGGGTTTTGGCCAAAAACATTCAGTACTTC. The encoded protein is CASSHYRRGVLAKNIQYF.

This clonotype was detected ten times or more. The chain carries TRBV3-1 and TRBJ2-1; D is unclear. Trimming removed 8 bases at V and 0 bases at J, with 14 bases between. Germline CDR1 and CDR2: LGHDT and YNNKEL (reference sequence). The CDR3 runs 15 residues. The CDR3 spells CASSQRQVSYNEQFF. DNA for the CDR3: TGTGCCAGCTCCCAGAGGCAGGTCTCCTACAATGAGCAGTTCTTC.

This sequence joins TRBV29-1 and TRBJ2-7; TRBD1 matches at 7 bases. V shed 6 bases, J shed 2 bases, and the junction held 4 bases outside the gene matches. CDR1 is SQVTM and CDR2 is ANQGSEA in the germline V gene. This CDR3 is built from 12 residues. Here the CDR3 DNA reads TGCAGCGTCCTGACAGGGCCCTACGAGCAGTACTTC. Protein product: CSVLTGPYEQYF.